The source of this T cell receptor beta chain is a study of CD4 and CD8 cells across lung adenocarcinoma regions. TCRdb passed the PCR reads through MiXCR, listing each CDR3 protein once. This sample has some 25,000 distinct CDR3 sequences, with roughly 50% found just once. With 2 bases removed from V and 4 bases from J, the gap between germline ends came to 14 bases. Germline lookup yields CDR1 SGHVS and CDR2 FNYEAQ. The CDR3 totals 15 residues. Samples came from patients with localized non-small cell lung adenocarcinoma. V usage is TRBV7-6 and J usage is TRBJ2-5; D unclear. The sequence derives from a male donor with lung adenocarcinoma. The CD4 and CD8 labels of this study may be unreliable. Specimen: CD8+ T cells from the center of a lung tumor. This CDR3 reads CASSLSRAARETQYF. For the CDR3, the DNA is TGTGCCAGCAGCTTATCCCGGGCGGCCCGAGAGACCCAGTACTTC.